Shown below are 15 T cell receptor beta chains from a single sample sequenced in a study of cytomegalovirus exposure and HLA in healthy donors. Vbeta (60) and Jbeta (13) primers were used in the PCR. Profiling relied on immunoSEQ multiplex PCR, and the TCRdb table lists in-frame clones only, not all of them. The sample lists 150,000 to 200,000 clones, approximately 90% occurring once. Input material: PBMCs. The source is a boy under 10 years old in good health and CMV-seronegative.

The V gene is TRBV12-2, the J gene TRBJ2-5; the table calls TRBD2, which could not be checked here. TRBV12-2 is reported as a pseudogene. This CDR3 has 19 residues. The CDR3 region is CASRLEKWLAGASRKTQYF. CDR3 nucleotide sequence: TGTGCAAGTCGCTTAGAGAAGTGGCTAGCGGGGGCCTCCCGGAAGACCCAGTACTTC.

This clone was picked up a small number of times. The CDR3 nucleotides read TGTGCCAGCTCCTGGGGAGCGGGGGACACAGATACGCAGTATTTT. Protein product: CASSWGAGDTDTQYF. The V call is TRBV7-2, the J call TRBJ2-3, with 8 bases that match TRBD2. V lost 8 bases to trimming and J lost 2 bases; unmatched junction nucleotides: 9. Germline V gives CDR1 SGHTA, CDR2 FQGNSA. CDR3 size: 15 residues.

The chain recombines TRBV5-1 with TRBJ1-2, with 7 bases matching TRBD1. The CDR3 has 13 amino acids. CDR1 and CDR2 from the germline V gene are SGHRS and YFSETQ. The V gene end was trimmed by 5 bases and the J gene end by 8 bases; junction bases not matched to a gene: 9. The CDR3 DNA reads TGCGCCAGCAGACTAACAGGGGCCCTAGGCTACACCTTC. It yields the protein CASRLTGALGYTF.

The rearrangement links TRBV28 to TRBJ1-5; D is perhaps TRBD1 (6 bases). Germline CDR1 and CDR2: MDHEN and SYDVKM. Trimming stripped 6 bases from V and 2 bases from J, with 17 bases between. The CDR3 length is 16 residues. The CDR3 sequence: CASSANRVWGNQPQHF. The CDR3 nucleotides are TGTGCCAGCAGCGCTAACAGGGTTTGGGGCAATCAGCCCCAGCATTTT. The full variable domain, rest sourced from reference TRBV28 and TRBJ1-5, is DVKVTQSSRYLVKRTGEKVFLECVQDMDHENMFWYRQDPGLGLRLIYFSYDVKMKEKGDIPEGYSVSREKKERFSLILESASTNQTSMYLCASSANRVWGNQPQHFGDGTRLSIL.

The J gene is TRBJ2-7, the V gene TRBV5-6; tentative D call: TRBD1 (7 bases). V was pared by 4 bases and J by 6 bases, with 11 bases between. The CDR3 loop spans 12 amino acids. Germline CDR1 and CDR2: SGHDT and YYEEEE. The CDR3 loop is CASSGGTAEQYF. CDR3 sequence (DNA): TGTGCCAGCAGCGGGGGGACAGCCGAGCAGTACTTC. Using reference TRBV5-6 and TRBJ2-7 for the parts outside the CDR3, the full variable domain is DAGVTQSPTHLIKTRGQQVTLRCSPKSGHDTVSWYQQALGQGPQFIFQYYEEEERQRGNFPDRFSGHQFPNYSSELNVNALLLGDSALYLCASSGGTAEQYFGPGTRLTVT.

The J gene is TRBJ2-2, the V gene TRBV7-9; TRBD1 matches at 10 bases. CDR1 is SEHNR and CDR2 is FQNEAQ in the germline V gene (reference sequence). V was pared by 5 bases and J by 6 bases, with 6 bases of the junction left unmatched. The CDR3 runs to 15 residues. CDR3 sequence: CASSLTGGISGELFF. CDR3 sequence (DNA): TGTGCCAGCAGCCTGACAGGGGGCATTTCCGGGGAGCTGTTTTTT.

This chain links TRBV27 with TRBJ2-3; 11 positions match TRBD2. Germline V CDR1 and CDR2: MNHEY, SMNVEV (reference sequence). The trim removed 5 bases at V and 11 bases at J, leaving 12 bases unmatched. The CDR3 contains 15 residues. CDR3 in amino acids: CASSMGLAAFVMQYF. CDR3 in DNA: TGTGCCAGCAGTATGGGACTAGCGGCCTTTGTTATGCAGTATTTT.

The V and J genes are TRBV4-2 and TRBJ2-3; 12 bases fit TRBD2. The CDR3 length is 16 residues. Germline-derived CDR1 and CDR2 are LGHNA and YNFKEQ. J gave up 6 bases and V 0 bases, and 4 bases lay outside the gene matches. The CDR3 DNA reads as TGTGCCAGCAGCCAAGATCTAGCGGGGGGGCTCGATACGCAGTATTTT. Its protein product is CASSQDLAGGLDTQYF.

V is TRBV21-1 and J is TRBJ2-7; the table assigns TRBD2, which was not confirmed against the DNA. TRBV21-1 is noted as a pseudogene. This CDR3 has 15 amino acids. The CDR3 coding sequence is TGTGCCAGCAGCAACCGGACTAGCGGATCCTACGAGCAGTACTTC. It codes for CASSNRTSGSYEQYF.

This chain links TRBV5-6 with TRBJ1-1, with 7 bases aligning to TRBD1. Germline-derived CDR1 and CDR2 are SGHDT and YYEEEE. The CDR3 has 16 residues. V lost 0 bases, J lost 0 bases, and 5 bases stayed unmatched. The CDR3 DNA sequence: TGTGCCAGCAGCTTGGCCCCCAGGGGGATGAACACTGAAGCTTTCTTT. Translation: CASSLAPRGMNTEAFF.

The rearrangement uses TRBV13 and TRBJ1-3; perhaps TRBD1 as D (6 bases). CDR1 and CDR2 from the germline V gene are PRHDT and FYEKMQ (reference sequence). V was trimmed by 0 bases and J by 4 bases, leaving 13 bases between them. This CDR3 is built from 16 residues. CDR3 sequence reads: CASSLGVDGTGNTIYF. The CDR3 coding sequence is TGTGCCAGCAGCTTAGGTGTTGACGGGACAGGAAACACCATATATTTT.

This clone was counted between two and nine times. The rearrangement links TRBV7-9 to TRBJ1-1; D gene ambiguous. The germline gives CDR1 SEHNR, CDR2 FQNEAQ (reference sequence). V was cut by 2 bases and J by 5 bases, with 3 bases left in between. The CDR3 covers 11 residues. The CDR3 here is CASSLLTEAFF. The CDR3 DNA reads as TGTGCCAGCAGCTTACTGACTGAAGCTTTCTTT.

This rearrangement joins TRBV7-9 to TRBJ2-3, with 9 bases fitting TRBD2. CDR1 SEHNR and CDR2 FQNEAQ come from the germline V gene (reference sequence). After removal of 5 bases from V and 0 bases from J, the junction contained 3 bases not matched to a gene. There are 15 residues in the CDR3. The CDR3 bases are TGTGCCAGCAGCGTTACTAGCGGGAGCACAGATACGCAGTATTTT. Protein sequence: CASSVTSGSTDTQYF.

The J gene is TRBJ1-1, the V gene TRBV28, with TRBD1 as a possible D gene (6 bases). Germline values: CDR1 MDHEN, CDR2 SYDVKM. This CDR3 comprises 12 residues. The CDR3 reads CASVTGTAEAFF. The CDR3 DNA is TGTGCGTCGGTTACAGGGACGGCTGAAGCTTTCTTT.

The gene calls are TRBV7-3 and TRBJ1-1, with 7 bases matching TRBD1. Germline assignment: CDR1 SGHTA and CDR2 FQGTGA. The CDR3 covers 14 residues. Trimming removed 0 bases from V and 5 bases from J; junction bases left unmatched: 3. Written as DNA, the CDR3 is TGTGCCAGCAGCTTAACCAGGGGGGAGACTGAAGCTTTCTTT. Its protein is CASSLTRGETEAFF.